This TCR beta chain was found in a study of shared clonotypes between healthy human individuals. Libraries were prepared by immunoSEQ multiplex PCR; TCRdb keeps only in-frame clonotypes and omits some of them. This table holds fewer than 3 million clones, about 90% found once. The sequence came from a man younger than 35 in good health. Some clones in this sample may be carry-over from other donors' samples. Source material: naive CD4+ T cells from PBMCs. Specified subset: CD45RA+ positively selected.

CDR3 protein: CASSYDGTNQPQHF. The CDR3 DNA is TGTGCCAGCAGTTACGATGGGACCAATCAGCCCCAGCATTTT. The rearrangement uses TRBV6-5 and TRBJ1-5; weak D call: TRBD1 (5 bases). Germline V gene sequence: CDR1 MNHEY, CDR2 SVGAGI. The CDR3 is 14 residues long. Trimming left V 2 bases short and J 3 bases short, with 8 bases between.